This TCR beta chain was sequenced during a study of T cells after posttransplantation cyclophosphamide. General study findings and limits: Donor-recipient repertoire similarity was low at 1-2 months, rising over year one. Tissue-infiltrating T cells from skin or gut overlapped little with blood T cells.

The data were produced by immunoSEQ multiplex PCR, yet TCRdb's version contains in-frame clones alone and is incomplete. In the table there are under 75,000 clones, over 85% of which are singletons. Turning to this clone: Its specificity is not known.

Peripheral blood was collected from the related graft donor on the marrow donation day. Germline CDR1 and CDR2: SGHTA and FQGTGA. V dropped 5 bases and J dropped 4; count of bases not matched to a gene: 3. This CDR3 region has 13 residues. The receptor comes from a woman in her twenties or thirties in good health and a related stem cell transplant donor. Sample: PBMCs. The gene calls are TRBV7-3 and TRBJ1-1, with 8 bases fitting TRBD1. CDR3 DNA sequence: TGTGCCAGCAGCCTGGGGACAGGCACTGAAGCTTTCTTT. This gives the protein CASSLGTGTEAFF.